This T cell receptor (beta chain) was identified in a study of radiation and T cells in renal cell carcinoma. General observations from the study: Top tumor clonotypes rose in blood 2 weeks post-radiation, then contracted. Without pretreatment biopsies, baseline tumor clonotype presence was undetermined.

Generated by immunoSEQ multiplex PCR, the TCRdb table keeps only in-frame clones and is missing some. The sample has about 130,000 clones, more than 70% seen once. Indicated time point: blood 2 weeks post-SBRT. Treatment described: 15 Gy SBRT to primary tumor, nephrectomy 4 weeks later. Serial blood draws occurred at baseline and 2 and 4 weeks post-SBRT. The patient's renal cell carcinoma had clear cell pathology. Details on this clone: Its antigen is undetermined.

This clonotype was sampled from a woman aged 70 to 79 with renal cell carcinoma. Sequencing used blood, obtained from a patient whose treatment included radiotherapy and nephrectomy.

The CDR3 loop reads CASTPRQGASGYTF. DNA of the CDR3: TGTGCCAGTACCCCTCGGCAGGGGGCTAGCGGCTACACCTTC. The chain combines TRBV19 with TRBJ1-2; 8 bases are a match to TRBD1. This CDR3 comprises 14 residues. Germline CDR1 and CDR2: LNHDA and SQIVND (reference sequence). The V segment lost 7 bases and the J segment 8 bases; nucleotides outside the gene matches: 12. Supplemented by reference TRBV19 and TRBJ1-2, the full variable domain reads DGGITQSPKYLFRKEGQNVTLSCEQNLNHDAMYWYRQDPGQGLRLIYYSQIVNDFQKGDIAEGYSVSREKKESFPLTVTSAQKNPTAFYLCASTPRQGASGYTFGSGTRLTVV.